Below, one T cell receptor beta chain is given with its context. Its specificity is unknown. The record originates from a study of T cell responses to AZD1222 COVID-19 vaccine. Findings of the study overall: Just a handful of AZD1222 recipients were seropositive at baseline.

J gave up 1 base and V 2 bases, and 3 bases lay outside the gene matches. The CDR3 is 15 amino acids. Germline lookup yields CDR1 MNHEY and CDR2 SVGAGI. Repertoires were generated with immunoSEQ multiplex PCR, while TCRdb's copy carries only in-frame clones and drops some. The data hold roughly 100,000 clones, with 70% to 90% observed a single time. The TCR comes from an adult in good health. The rearrangement joins TRBV6-5 to TRBJ2-7, with 9 bases identical to TRBD2. The sample consisted of peripheral blood, taken on day 0 of AZD1222 vaccination. The CDR3 region is CASSYRTSESYEQYF. CDR3 coding DNA: TGTGCCAGCAGTTACAGGACTAGCGAGTCCTACGAGCAGTACTTC.